The 28 T cell receptor beta chains below were found in one sample sequenced in a study of cytomegalovirus exposure and HLA in healthy donors. PCR involved 60 Vbeta and 13 Jbeta primers. Measured with immunoSEQ multiplex PCR; TCRdb has only the in-frame clones, and not every one. The sample has about 150,000 clones, about 68% seen once. Sequencing was carried out using PBMCs. These receptors came from a man aged 18 to 30 in good health and CMV-seronegative.

The rearrangement uses TRBV19 and TRBJ1-1; D gene unclear. V was shortened by 8 bases and J by 3 bases, with 10 bases between the two germline ends. The germline CDR1 and CDR2 sequences are LNHDA and SQIVND (reference sequence). The CDR3 consists of 12 residues. In DNA form, the CDR3 reads TGTGCCAGTGTTGACTGGGACACTGAAGCTTTCTTT. Protein: CASVDWDTEAFF.

To note about this clone: At one of its ends the junction is not consistent with the germline gene, which may arise from a read error. V is TRBV20-1 and J is TRBJ2-7; D might be TRBD2 (5 bases). The germline gives CDR1 DFQATT, CDR2 SNEGSKA (reference sequence). The CDR3 has 11 amino acids. The CDR3 DNA is TGCAGTGCTAGAGGAGGACTCTTGTGGAGCTTC. This sequence encodes CSARGGLLWSF.

The chain joins TRBV25-1 to TRBJ2-7, with TRBD2 identical over 14 bases. The V segment lost 9 bases and the J segment 7 bases; nucleotides outside the gene matches: 14. The CDR3 contains 16 residues. CDR1 is MGHDK and CDR2 is SYGVNS in the germline V gene. In DNA form, the CDR3 reads TGTGCCAGAGGGACTAGCGGGAGTGAGGGGGGGATAGAGCAGTACTTC. This sequence encodes CARGTSGSEGGIEQYF.

This rearrangement joins TRBV27 to TRBJ2-5, with D possibly matching TRBD1 (6 bases). Trimming removed 5 bases from V and 7 bases from J, with 26 bases in between. The CDR3 has 17 residues. Germline lookup yields CDR1 MNHEY and CDR2 SMNVEV (reference sequence). The CDR3 coding sequence is TGTGCCAGCAGTCCATCCAACAGGGTCCGAACCGCTAGGACCCAGTACTTC. Its translation is CASSPSNRVRTARTQYF.

The V and J genes are TRBV6-5 and TRBJ2-7; 14 bases fit TRBD2. Unmatched junction bases numbered 4, after V lost 7 bases and J lost 5 bases. From germline, CDR1 is MNHEY and CDR2 SVGAGI. The CDR3 contains 14 residues. The CDR3 sequence: CASTGLAGANEQYF. In DNA, the CDR3 is TGTGCCAGCACGGGACTAGCGGGAGCAAACGAGCAGTACTTC.

The rearrangement links TRBV5-1 to TRBJ2-5, with D possibly being TRBD1 (6 bases). CDR3 length equals 14 residues. V was shortened by 6 bases and J by 3 bases, with 15 bases between the two germline ends. Germline V gives CDR1 SGHRS, CDR2 YFSETQ. CDR3 protein: CASNHPDRKETQYF. The CDR3 nucleotides read TGCGCCAGCAACCACCCCGACAGGAAAGAGACCCAGTACTTC.

This rearrangement joins TRBV7-9 to TRBJ2-5, with 7 bases identical to TRBD1. The germline CDR1 and CDR2 sequences are SEHNR and FQNEAQ (reference sequence). Trimming took 5 bases from V and 2 from J; bases not matched to a gene: 20. There are 19 residues in the CDR3. The CDR3 region has the DNA TGTGCCAGCAGCGTCGCCTCAGGGGGACCAGGCGACTGGCAAGAGACCCAGTACTTC. It specifies CASSVASGGPGDWQETQYF.

This sequence joins TRBV15 and TRBJ2-5, with a possible D match to TRBD2 (5 bases). The CDR3 is 12 residues long. Germline-derived CDR1 and CDR2 are LNHNV and YYDKDF (reference sequence). V was pared by 8 bases and J by 3 bases, with 10 bases between. CDR3 protein: CATGSQKETQYF. The CDR3 DNA reads TGTGCCACCGGGAGCCAAAAAGAGACCCAGTACTTC.

The V gene is TRBV9, the J gene TRBJ2-2, with D perhaps TRBD2 (6 bases). V shed 0 bases and J shed 3 bases, with 15 bases lying between them. This CDR3 region has 17 residues. The germline V gene encodes CDR1 SGDLS and CDR2 YYNGEE. CDR3 DNA: TGTGCCAGCAGCGTAGGGCAGGGCTCGGGGGACACCGGGGAGCTGTTTTTT. Its protein product is CASSVGQGSGDTGELFF. Combining the CDR3 with reference TRBV9 and TRBJ2-2 gives the whole variable domain DSGVTQTPKHLITATGQRVTLRCSPRSGDLSVYWYQQSLDQGLQFLIQYYNGEERAKGNILERFSAQQFPDLHSELNLSSLELGDSALYFCASSVGQGSGDTGELFFGEGSRLTVL.

This chain uses TRBV5-8 with TRBJ2-1; TRBD2 agrees at 10 bases. V shed 5 bases, J shed 0 bases, and the junction held 2 bases outside the gene matches. In germline, CDR1 is SGHTS, CDR2 YDEGEE. This CDR3 has 15 amino acids. The CDR3, as DNA: TGTGCCAGCAGATCTAGCGGGAGCTCCTACAATGAGCAGTTCTTC. This translates into CASRSSGSSYNEQFF.

This clone was seen a single time. The chain is built from TRBV6-1 and TRBJ1-3; D remains ambiguous. This CDR3 comprises 13 residues. Germline V gene lookup returns CDR1 MNHNS and CDR2 SASEGT. V was shortened by 8 bases and J by 0 bases, with 8 bases between the two germline ends. In DNA, the CDR3 is TGTGCCAGCCCCCCCCGCTCTGGAAACACCATATATTTT. It specifies CASPPRSGNTIYF.

The J gene is TRBJ1-3, the V gene TRBV27, with a weak D call TRBD1 (6 bases). Trimming removed 5 bases from V and 2 bases from J, with 10 bases in between. The CDR3 extends over 14 amino acids. Germline values: CDR1 MNHEY, CDR2 SMNVEV (reference sequence). The DNA for the CDR3 is TGTGCCAGCAGTCAGGGGTCAGCTGGAAACACCATATATTTT. Amino acid sequence: CASSQGSAGNTIYF.

This sequence joins TRBV10-1 and TRBJ2-1; the match to TRBD2 covers 14 bases. The CDR3 contains 15 residues. After removal of 7 bases from V and 9 bases from J, the junction contained 8 bases not matched to a gene. CDR1 is WNHNN, CDR2 SYGVQD, per germline (reference sequence). The CDR3 DNA reads as TGCGCCAGCACCCACGGACTAGCGGGAGGTGGTGAGCAGTTCTTC. This encodes CASTHGLAGGGEQFF.

This clone has only a few counts. This chain uses TRBV27 with TRBJ1-1; 9 bases align to TRBD1. V gave up 3 bases and J gave up 4 bases; unmatched junction bases: 6. The CDR3 spans 15 residues. Germline CDR1 is MNHEY and CDR2 is SMNVEV (reference sequence). In nucleotides, the CDR3 is TGTGCCAGCAGTTTTATGGGACAGGGAAGCACTGAAGCTTTCTTT. Protein sequence: CASSFMGQGSTEAFF.

The chain uses TRBV21-1 and TRBJ1-5. TRBV21-1 is noted as a pseudogene. The CDR3 is 17 residues long. In nucleotides, the CDR3 is TGTGCCAGCAGCCCGACTCGGGCGGACTCTAGCAATCAGCCCCAGCATTTT. Translated, it gives CASSPTRADSSNQPQHF.

This clone was detected only a few times. The chain combines TRBV15 with TRBJ1-5; 8 positions agree with TRBD1. The ends lost 0 bases at V and 6 bases at J; junction bases unmatched: 4. The CDR3 sequence is 15 residues long. The germline CDR1 and CDR2 sequences are LNHNV and YYDKDF (reference sequence). CDR3 nucleotides: TGTGCCACCAGCAGAGAGGCAGGGGGCGGTCAGCCCCAGCATTTT. Its protein product is CATSREAGGGQPQHF.

This chain joins TRBV5-5 and TRBJ2-2; 7 nucleotides match TRBD1. Germline-derived CDR1 and CDR2 are SGHKS and YYEKEE (reference sequence). This CDR3 has 15 residues. With 4 bases clipped from V and 7 bases from J, the junction kept 10 bases outside the gene matches. CDR3 nucleotides: TGTGCCAGCAGCCTCCGACAGGGAAGTGGCGGGGAGCTGTTTTTT. Its protein product is CASSLRQGSGGELFF.

The V gene is TRBV7-9, the J gene TRBJ2-6, with TRBD1 as a possible D gene (5 bases). Germline V lookup: CDR1 SEHNR, CDR2 FQNEAQ (reference sequence). The CDR3 length is 16 residues. V lost 3 bases and J lost 2, with 11 bases in between. In nucleotides, the CDR3 is TGTGCCAGCAGCTTCTGGGGCCGGGCTGGGGCCAACGTCCTGACTTTC. It translates to CASSFWGRAGANVLTF. Using reference TRBV7-9 and TRBJ2-6 for the parts outside the CDR3, the full variable domain is DTGVSQNPRHKITKRGQNVTFRCDPISEHNRLYWYRQTLGQGPEFLTYFQNEAQLEKSRLLSDRFSAERPKGSFSTLEIQRTEQGDSAMYLCASSFWGRAGANVLTFGAGSRLTVL.

The gene calls are TRBV27 and TRBJ2-2, with 14 bases identical to TRBD2. The CDR3 has 17 residues. Germline CDR1 is MNHEY and CDR2 is SMNVEV (reference sequence). Unmatched junction bases numbered 7, after V lost 5 bases and J lost 5 bases. Here the CDR3 DNA reads TGTGCCAGCAGTGCACGACTAGCGGGAGGGCCTACCGGGGAGCTGTTTTTT. This gives the protein CASSARLAGGPTGELFF.

The V gene is TRBV5-6, the J gene TRBJ2-1, with 14 bases aligning to TRBD2. The CDR3 spans 14 residues. Germline V gene data show CDR1 as SGHDT and CDR2 as YYEEEE. Trimming removed 4 bases from V and 6 bases from J; junction bases left unmatched: 0. The CDR3 DNA follows: TGTGCCAGCAGCGGGACTAGCGGGAGCAATGAGCAGTTCTTC. As protein: CASSGTSGSNEQFF.

This clone has just a few counts. The chain has TRBV29-1 and TRBJ2-7; a weak D match, TRBD1 (5 bases). The germline CDR1 and CDR2 sequences are SQVTM and ANQGSEA. The CDR3 totals 12 residues. The V end was cut by 1 base, the J end by 5 bases, with 9 bases between. This CDR3 is CSVEVADNEQYF. In nucleotides, the CDR3 is TGCAGCGTTGAAGTGGCGGACAACGAGCAGTACTTC.

This chain joins TRBV5-1 and TRBJ2-5; 13 positions agree with TRBD2. This CDR3 region has 18 residues. Unmatched junction bases numbered 10, after V lost 0 bases and J lost 5 bases. Germline V lookup: CDR1 SGHRS, CDR2 YFSETQ. CDR3 in DNA: TGCGCCAGCAGCTTGGCCTCGGGACTAGCGGGAATGAGGGAGACCCAGTACTTC. It is translated as CASSLASGLAGMRETQYF.

This chain connects TRBV4-3 to TRBJ1-3, with 7 bases matching TRBD1. Germline CDR1 LGHNA, CDR2 YSLEER. J lost 0 bases, V lost 0 bases, and 2 bases had no gene match. This CDR3 spans 16 amino acids. This CDR3 is CASSQDSGGSGNTIYF. In DNA form, the CDR3 reads TGCGCCAGCAGCCAAGATTCAGGGGGCTCTGGAAACACCATATATTTT.

J is TRBJ2-7 and V is TRBV7-2; 7 bases are shared with TRBD1. There are 12 residues in the CDR3. Germline trimming cut 4 bases from V and 6 bases from J; bases unmatched to any gene: 3. Germline values: CDR1 SGHTA, CDR2 FQGNSA. This chain's CDR3 is CASSSTGREQYF. As DNA, the CDR3 is TGTGCCAGCAGCTCGACAGGGCGCGAGCAGTACTTC.

The gene calls are TRBV6-6 and TRBJ2-5; 8 bases match TRBD1. The CDR3 spans 15 residues. The junction had 17 bases not matched to a gene; V was cut back by 10 bases and J by 7 bases. The V gene's germline CDR1 is MNHNY and CDR2 SVGAGI (reference sequence). CDR3 DNA sequence: TGTGCCACCAACTCCCGGGACAGGAGGGAATGGACCCAGTACTTC. Translation: CATNSRDRREWTQYF.

The V and J genes are TRBV6-6 and TRBJ2-7; D is perhaps TRBD2 (6 bases). V was pared by 0 bases and J by 4 bases, with 10 bases between. The germline gives CDR1 MNHNY, CDR2 SVGAGI (reference sequence). The CDR3 loop spans 14 amino acids. The CDR3, as DNA: TGTGCCAGCAGTTACTCGGGCGGGATATACGAGCAGTACTTC. Its protein is CASSYSGGIYEQYF.

The V and J genes are TRBV9 and TRBJ1-1; a weak D match, TRBD1 (6 bases). CDR1 and CDR2 (germline): SGDLS, YYNGEE. V lost 0 bases, J lost 4 bases, and 10 bases lay in between. This CDR3 has 14 amino acids. The CDR3 protein is CASSVEGVSTEAFF. In DNA, the CDR3 is TGTGCCAGCAGCGTAGAGGGGGTGTCCACTGAAGCTTTCTTT.

Regarding this clone: The junction and the germline gene differ at one end; a read error may be behind it. The gene calls are TRBV7-9 and TRBJ2-7; 11 bases align to TRBD1. Germline V CDR1 and CDR2: SEHNR, FQNEAQ (reference sequence). CDR3 length: 18 residues. In DNA form, the CDR3 reads TGTTCCAGCAGCCCCCTTGGGGGGGGGACAGGGGGAGGCTACGAGCAGTACTTC. This translates into CSSSPLGGGTGGGYEQYF.